This TCR beta chain was recorded in a study of blood T cell repertoires in COVID-19. Turning to the study itself: Whether acute or convalescent, the COVID-19 samples came from the United States, Italy and Spain. Sources were T cells, B-cell-depleted T cells, or PBMCs; the material itself was cDNA or gDNA.

Authors' processing steps: Nucleated cell number was recorded as an estimate derived from reference gene primer amplification. TCRdb's table, derived via immunoSEQ multiplex PCR, lists solely in-frame clones and lacks some. For V, J and clone size, that table is used; D and trimming come from the DNA. This sample has roughly 70,000 clones, with around 74% found just once. This clone was seen a single time. The CDR3 loop spans 11 amino acids. The sequencing input was peripheral blood. The chain recombines TRBV1 with TRBJ1-2. TRBV1 is described as a pseudogene. The receptor was isolated from a man aged 55 to 70 with COVID-19, enrolled during active disease. CDR3 coding DNA: TGCACCGCGAAGCGGATAGGGGGCTACACCTTC. Translating gives CTAKRIGGYTF.